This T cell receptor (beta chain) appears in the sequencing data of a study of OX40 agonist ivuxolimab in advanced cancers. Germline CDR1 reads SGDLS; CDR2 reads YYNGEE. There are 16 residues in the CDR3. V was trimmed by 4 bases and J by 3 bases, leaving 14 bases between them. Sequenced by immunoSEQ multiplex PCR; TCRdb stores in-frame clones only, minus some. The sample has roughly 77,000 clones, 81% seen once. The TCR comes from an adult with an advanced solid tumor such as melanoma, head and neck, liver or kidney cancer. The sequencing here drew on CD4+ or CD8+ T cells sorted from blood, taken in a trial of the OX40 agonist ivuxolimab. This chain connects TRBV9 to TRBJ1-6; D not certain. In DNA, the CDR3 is TGTGCCAGCAGCCAAGGACCCCAGAGCTATAATTCACCCCTCCACTTT. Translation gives CASSQGPQSYNSPLHF.